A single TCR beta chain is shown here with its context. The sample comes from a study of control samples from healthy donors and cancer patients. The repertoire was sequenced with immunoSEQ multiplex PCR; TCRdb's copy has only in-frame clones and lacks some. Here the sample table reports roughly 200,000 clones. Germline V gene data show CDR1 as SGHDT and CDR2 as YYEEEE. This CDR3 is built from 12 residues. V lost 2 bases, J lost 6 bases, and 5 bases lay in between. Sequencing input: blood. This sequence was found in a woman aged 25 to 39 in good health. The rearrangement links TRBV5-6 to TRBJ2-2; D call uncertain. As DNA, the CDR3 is TGTGCCAGCAGCTTTAGGGCCGGGGAGCTGTTTTTT. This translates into CASSFRAGELFF.